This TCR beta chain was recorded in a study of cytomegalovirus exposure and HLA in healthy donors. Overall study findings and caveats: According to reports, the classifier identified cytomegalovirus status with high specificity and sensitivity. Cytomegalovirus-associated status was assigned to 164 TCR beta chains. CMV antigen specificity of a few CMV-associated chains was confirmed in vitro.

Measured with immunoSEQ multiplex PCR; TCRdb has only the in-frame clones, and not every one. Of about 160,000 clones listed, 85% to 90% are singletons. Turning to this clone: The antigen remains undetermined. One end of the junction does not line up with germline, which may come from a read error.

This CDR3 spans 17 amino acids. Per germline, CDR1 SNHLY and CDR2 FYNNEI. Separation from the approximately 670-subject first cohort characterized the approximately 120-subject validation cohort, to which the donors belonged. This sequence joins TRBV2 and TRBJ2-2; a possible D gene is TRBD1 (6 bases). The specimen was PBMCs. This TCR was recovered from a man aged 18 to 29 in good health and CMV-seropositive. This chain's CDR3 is CASSELQTQGNSGELFF. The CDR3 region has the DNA TGTGCCAGCAGTGAACTCCAAACGCAGGGGAACTCCGGGGAGCTGTTTTTT. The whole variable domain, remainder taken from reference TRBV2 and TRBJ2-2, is EPEVTQTPSHQVTQMGQEVILRCVPISNHLYFYWYRQILGQKVEFLVSFYNNEISEKSEIFDDQFSVERPDGSNFTLKIRSTKLEDSAMYFCASSELQTQGNSGELFFGEGSRLTVL.